A selection of T cell receptor beta chains follows, all from one sample in a study of siplizumab effects on memory and regulatory T cells. Method: immunoSEQ multiplex PCR; TCRdb's copy keeps in-frame clones and lacks some. The sample carries around 100,000 clones, over 90% recorded once. The sample comprised non-Treg CD4+ T cells sorted from blood. The source of these receptors is a human donor in good health. Both conserved end residues are part of each CDR3. The D gene is left open where the match is weak. Not every row has a clone size; where given, it reads once, few, many or a size class.

j_call,v_call,d_call,clone_size,cdr3_aa,cdr3_nt
TRBJ1-4,TRBV9,-,-,CASSVGAQGRANEKLFF,TGTGCCAGCAGCGTTGGGGCCCAGGGGCGGGCTAATGAAAAACTGTTTTTT
TRBJ2-2,TRBV27,-,-,CASSTGLARNTGELFF,TGTGCCAGCAGTACCGGGCTAGCTAGGAACACCGGGGAGCTGTTTTTT
TRBJ1-2,TRBV10-2,-,-,CASSESIEHHYGYTF,TGCGCCAGCAGTGAGTCAATAGAACACCACTATGGCTACACCTTC
TRBJ2-1,TRBV19,TRBD2,-,CASSMGSGSRYNEQFF,TGTGCCAGTAGTATGGGTAGCGGGAGTCGCTACAATGAGCAGTTCTTC
TRBJ2-3,TRBV2,-,once,CASGPSTDTQYF,TGTGCCAGCGGGCCGAGCACAGATACGCAGTATTTT
TRBJ2-7,TRBV6-6,-,-,CASRGREKREQYF,TGTGCCAGCAGGGGTCGGGAGAAACGCGAGCAGTACTTC
TRBJ2-5,TRBV19,-,-,CASSIQKAGETQYF,TGTGCCAGTAGTATCCAAAAGGCGGGGGAGACCCAGTACTTC
TRBJ2-1,TRBV7-9,-,-,CASSVNNEQFF,TGTGCCAGCAGCGTAAACAATGAGCAGTTCTTC
TRBJ2-6,TRBV27,-,-,CASTTPGSGANVLTF,TGTGCCAGCACTACACCTGGCTCTGGGGCCAACGTCCTGACTTTC
TRBJ1-5,TRBV7-6,-,-,CASSLGGINQPQHF,TGTGCCAGCAGCTTAGGGGGGATCAATCAGCCCCAGCATTTT
TRBJ2-4,TRBV19,-,once,CASRMGISLENIQYF,TGTGCCAGTAGAATGGGAATTTCGTTGGAAAACATTCAGTACTTC
TRBJ1-2,TRBV14,-,-,CASSQEVGSWGYTF,TGTGCCAGCAGCCAAGAAGTCGGGTCGTGGGGCTACACCTTC
TRBJ2-2,TRBV11-2,-,once,CASSTTWAGPTGELFF,TGTGCCAGCAGCACGACATGGGCGGGACCCACCGGGGAGCTGTTTTTT
TRBJ2-7,TRBV6-1,TRBD1,once,CASSETGGAYNEQYF,TGTGCCAGCAGTGAAACAGGGGGCGCGTATAACGAGCAGTACTTC
TRBJ2-3,TRBV11-2,-,-,CASSLGRGSPSTDTQYF,TGTGCCAGCAGCTTAGGTCGGGGGTCCCCTAGCACAGATACGCAGTATTTT
TRBJ2-1,TRBV5-1,-,few,CASSLGTANNEQFF,TGCGCCAGCAGCCTGGGGACGGCAAACAATGAGCAGTTCTTC